The present entry profiles one T cell receptor (beta chain) with its context. The length of the CDR3 is 18 residues. CDR1 is MNHEY and CDR2 is SMNVEV in the germline V gene (reference sequence). Losses at the gene ends were 5 bases for V and 6 bases for J; bases not matched to a gene: 12. Libraries were prepared by immunoSEQ multiplex PCR; TCRdb keeps only in-frame clonotypes and omits some of them. There are tens of thousands of clones in the sample; over 75% occur only once, and roughly 30% lies in the top ten. This record belongs to a study of blood T cell repertoires in COVID-19. Seattle's enrolled individuals joined amid active infection and were then monitored longitudinally.

Sequenced: peripheral blood. The receptor's source is a man between 60 and 75 years old with COVID-19, enrolled during active disease. The chain carries TRBV27 and TRBJ2-5, with 16 positions matching TRBD2. The CDR3 loop reads CASSPSGLAGGGTKTQYF. The CDR3 DNA reads as TGTGCCAGCAGTCCCTCGGGACTAGCGGGAGGGGGTACAAAGACCCAGTACTTC.